What follows are 6 T cell receptor beta chains derived from one specimen sequenced in a study of cytomegalovirus exposure and HLA in healthy donors. PCR was performed using 60 Vbeta and 13 Jbeta primers. Using immunoSEQ multiplex PCR, the repertoire was profiled, and TCRdb retains in-frame clones only, with some absent. This table has 150,000 to 200,000 clones, around three quarters appearing once. Specimen: PBMCs. These TCRs come from a young man in good health and CMV-seronegative.

The rearrangement links TRBV27 to TRBJ2-7; tentative D call: TRBD1 (5 bases). The germline V gene has CDR1 MNHEY and CDR2 SMNVEV (reference sequence). The V gene lost 8 bases and the J gene lost 0 bases, with 11 bases spanning the gap. CDR3 size: 13 residues. In DNA form, the CDR3 reads TGTGCCAGCGGATGGGGCGACTCCTACGAGCAGTACTTC. Amino acids: CASGWGDSYEQYF.

This clone has just a few counts. The chain has TRBV15 and TRBJ1-2, with 7 bases that match TRBD1. Germline assignment: CDR1 LNHNV and CDR2 YYDKDF (reference sequence). The CDR3 length is 15 residues. V lost 0 bases and J lost 5; bases outside the gene matches: 6. As DNA, the CDR3 is TGTGCCACCAGCAGAGATGGACAGGTTCTTTATGGCTACACCTTC. It yields the protein CATSRDGQVLYGYTF.

The chain combines TRBV5-6 with TRBJ2-7; TRBD1 matches 7 bases. The length of the CDR3 is 15 residues. The germline CDR1 and CDR2 sequences are SGHDT and YYEEEE. Trimming removed 3 bases from V and 1 base from J; junction bases left unmatched: 7. The CDR3 nucleotides are TGTGCCAGCAGCTCAACGGACAGGCCGTCCTACGAGCAGTACTTC. It yields the protein CASSSTDRPSYEQYF.

The chain couples TRBV19 to TRBJ2-7; 7 bases map to TRBD2. Germline CDR1 reads LNHDA; CDR2 reads SQIVND (reference sequence). There are 17 residues in the CDR3. V was pared by 5 bases and J by 0 bases, with 13 bases of the junction left unmatched. The CDR3 nucleotides read TGTGCCAGTAGTTCCCCCTCTGGCGGGGGAAGCTCCTACGAGCAGTACTTC. Translated: CASSSPSGGGSSYEQYF.

The chain carries TRBV7-9 and TRBJ2-7; 12 nucleotides line up with TRBD1. With V trimmed by 5 bases and J by 6 bases, 11 bases remained unmatched. There are 16 residues in the CDR3. The germline CDR1 and CDR2 sequences are SEHNR and FQNEAQ (reference sequence). The CDR3 DNA sequence: TGTGCCAGCAGCCATCATGCCGGGACAGGGGGCCCCGAGCAGTACTTC. Residues: CASSHHAGTGGPEQYF.

The V call is TRBV18, the J call TRBJ1-6; D unresolved. The CDR3 has 15 amino acids. Trimming shortened V by 6 bases and J by 3 bases, and 12 bases separated the two germline ends. The germline gives CDR1 KGHSH, CDR2 LQKENI. This CDR3 reads CASSPPEGYNSPLHF. The CDR3 DNA sequence: TGTGCCAGCTCGCCGCCGGAGGGCTATAATTCACCCCTCCACTTT.